The 18 T cell receptor beta chains below were found in one sample sequenced in a study of post-analysis software for immune sequencing data. Overall study results and limits: Patients showed TRBV5-6, TRBV5-1 and TRBV20-1 among 4 or 5 TRBV segments more frequent than in controls.

Unique molecular identifiers were present in the TCR beta cDNA libraries. TCRdb re-analysed the PCR reads in MiXCR, keeping a single row per CDR3 protein. This table has 550,000 to 700,000 distinct CDR3 sequences, 40% to 50% appearing once. The antigens these receptors bind are not known. Specimen: blood. The receptors stem from a girl aged 10 to 17 with multiple sclerosis.

The chain carries TRBV3-1 and TRBJ2-3, with 12 nucleotides matching TRBD2. This CDR3 has 16 residues. Trimming removed 10 bases from V and 3 bases from J; junction bases left unmatched: 11. Germline assignment: CDR1 LGHDT and CDR2 YNNKEL (reference sequence). The CDR3 sequence: CATGRLAGAGTDTQYF. CDR3 DNA sequence: TGTGCCACGGGGAGACTAGCGGGAGCGGGAACAGATACGCAGTATTTT.

The rearrangement uses TRBV29-1 and TRBJ2-3, with D perhaps matching TRBD2 (6 bases). Trimming cost V 4 bases and J 5 bases, with 19 bases left between them. Germline V gene data show CDR1 as SQVTM and CDR2 as ANQGSEA. The CDR3 length is 15 residues. CDR3 nucleotides: TGCAGCGTTGGGGCTAGGCCTAGCGAGGGAGATACGCAGTATTTT. Amino acids: CSVGARPSEGDTQYF.

This chain links TRBV12-3 or TRBV12-4 with TRBJ2-2; D remains ambiguous. This CDR3 is built from 14 residues. Trimming pared 6 bases from V and 0 bases from J, leaving 8 bases between. CDR3 protein: CASRYRANTGELFF. CDR3 nucleotide sequence: TGTGCCAGCAGATACCGGGCGAACACCGGGGAGCTGTTTTTT.

This clonotype was seen more than once but under ten times. A much larger clone lies a single base off, so this may be a read error. The rearrangement uses TRBV7-3 and TRBJ2-7; D is undetermined. Per the germline V gene, CDR1 is SGHTA and CDR2 is FQGTGA. V was clipped by 5 bases and J by 7 bases, with 18 bases between them. This CDR3 comprises 14 residues. CDR3 protein: CASSPEGSYNEQYF. In DNA, the CDR3 is TGTGCCAGCAGCCCGGAAGGTTCCTACAATGAGCAGTACTTC.

This clonotype was recorded at least ten times. The V gene is TRBV12-3 or TRBV12-4, the J gene TRBJ2-3; D not certain. This CDR3 has 12 amino acids. Between the trimmed V and J ends, which lost 3 bases and 5 bases, there was a span of 6 bases. The CDR3 nucleotides are TGTGCCAGCAGTTTTGGGGAAGATACGCAGTATTTT. Residues: CASSFGEDTQYF.

This sequence joins TRBV29-1 and TRBJ1-1; TRBD1 matches 7 bases. Trimming at V came to 6 bases and at J to 6 bases, leaving 10 bases not matched to a gene. Germline CDR1 SQVTM, CDR2 ANQGSEA. This CDR3 is built from 13 residues. The CDR3 DNA reads as TGCAGCGTCGTCGACAGGGTGGACGCTGAAGCTTTCTTT. This translates into CSVVDRVDAEAFF.

This clonotype was counted between two and nine times. This chain links TRBV2 with TRBJ2-4; 8 bases align to TRBD2. The J call may be wrong; the DNA end is better matched by TRBJ2-7. Germline CDR1 reads SNHLY; CDR2 reads FYNNEI. This CDR3 comprises 12 residues. The CDR3 DNA follows: TGTGCCAGCAGGGCGGGAGGTTACGAGCAGTACTTC. The encoded protein is CASRAGGYEQYF.

V is TRBV12-3 or TRBV12-4 and J is TRBJ2-7, with D possibly matching TRBD1 (6 bases). This CDR3 spans 11 amino acids. Trimming left V 1 base short and J 12 bases short, with 10 bases between. Here the CDR3 reads CASSLGRGPYF. CDR3 coding DNA: TGTGCCAGCAGTTTAGGCAGGGGCCCGTACTTC.

This rearrangement joins TRBV6-5 to TRBJ1-6; TRBD1 aligns across 7 bases. The CDR3 is 12 amino acids. V shed 10 bases and J 10 bases; nucleotides not matched to a gene: 7. Germline V gives CDR1 MNHEY, CDR2 SVGAGI. The CDR3 loop is CAIKTGNSPLHF. In nucleotides, the CDR3 is TGTGCCATTAAGACAGGGAACTCACCCCTCCACTTT.

This clonotype was seen a handful of times. V is TRBV28 and J is TRBJ2-3, with 13 bases that match TRBD2. The CDR3 has 18 amino acids. Germline-derived CDR1 and CDR2 are MDHEN and SYDVKM. V shed 4 bases and J 0 bases; nucleotides not matched to a gene: 7. DNA of the CDR3: TGTGCCAGCAGTTCCACAGGACTAGCGGGGGATAGCACAGATACGCAGTATTTT. It codes for CASSSTGLAGDSTDTQYF.

This clonotype was detected only a few times. This sequence joins TRBV6-5 and TRBJ2-1, with D unclear. This CDR3 is 13 amino acids long. The V end lost 5 bases, the J end lost 4 bases, and 9 bases lay between the germline ends. The V gene's germline CDR1 is MNHEY and CDR2 SVGAGI. The DNA of the CDR3 is TGTGCCAGCAGTGTCAGCCCTTACAATGAGCAGTTCTTC. This translates into CASSVSPYNEQFF.

The chain is built from TRBV13 and TRBJ1-2, with D unclear. Germline assignment: CDR1 PRHDT and CDR2 FYEKMQ (reference sequence). This CDR3 comprises 14 residues. Trimming pared 8 bases from V and 2 bases from J, leaving 15 bases between. As DNA, the CDR3 is TGTGCCAGCCGCCCGGGTAAAGCGAACTATGGCTACACCTTC. Translation gives CASRPGKANYGYTF.

The CDR3 DNA reads TGCGCCAGCAGCCTCGGGGGAGGGGGCGATGGCTACACCTTC. Translation gives CASSLGGGGDGYTF. V usage is TRBV5-1 and J usage is TRBJ1-2; 7 nucleotides align to TRBD1. V lost 4 bases and J lost 6; bases outside the gene matches: 9. The CDR3 is 14 residues long. Germline values: CDR1 SGHRS, CDR2 YFSETQ.

A note on this clonotype: A read error may produce the germline difference seen at one junction end. The chain couples TRBV3-1 to TRBJ1-2, with D perhaps matching TRBD1 (6 bases). The CDR3 loop spans 16 amino acids. From germline, CDR1 is LGHDT and CDR2 YNNKEL (reference sequence). The CDR3 loop is CASSQGGQRGNYDYTF. The CDR3 nucleotides are TGTGCCAGCAGCCAGGGCGGACAGCGCGGAAACTATGACTACACCTTC.

The V call is TRBV30, the J call TRBJ2-2, with 8 bases lining up with TRBD2. The CDR3 spans 12 residues. CDR1 is GTSNPN and CDR2 is SVGIG in the germline V gene (reference sequence). V dropped 4 bases and J dropped 6; count of bases not matched to a gene: 1. CDR3 sequence (DNA): TGTGCCTGGATCGGGGGGGCCGGGGAGCTGTTTTTT. Translation gives CAWIGGAGELFF.

The chain joins TRBV20-1 to TRBJ1-5; 9 bases line up with TRBD1. CDR3 length: 15 amino acids. The germline gives CDR1 DFQATT, CDR2 SNEGSKA (reference sequence). V lost 5 bases, J lost 3 bases, and 8 bases stayed unmatched. The CDR3 sequence: CSASWTGAINQPQHF. The CDR3 nucleotides are TGCAGTGCTTCTTGGACAGGGGCCATCAATCAGCCCCAGCATTTT.

This clonotype was recorded a few times. The V and J genes are TRBV9 and TRBJ2-7; D gene unclear. Trimming removed 2 bases at V and 6 bases at J, with 12 bases between. Germline V gene data show CDR1 as SGDLS and CDR2 as YYNGEE. CDR3 size: 13 residues. CDR3: CASSVSRAGEQYF. The CDR3 nucleotides are TGTGCCAGCAGCGTCAGTAGGGCCGGCGAGCAGTACTTC.

The chain couples TRBV10-3 to TRBJ2-5; 9 positions match TRBD2. The CDR3 is 17 residues long. The V segment lost 4 bases and the J segment 0 bases; nucleotides outside the gene matches: 9. Germline CDR1 ENHRY, CDR2 SYGVKD. This CDR3 reads CAISAPRLAEDQETQYF. Here the CDR3 DNA reads TGTGCCATCAGTGCCCCCCGACTAGCGGAGGACCAAGAGACCCAGTACTTC.